The T cell receptor delta chain under discussion was sequenced for a study of human gamma delta and Vdelta1 T cells. In its sample, this clone was seen once. Antigen: not known. Germline V gene lookup returns CDR1 NSMFDY and CDR2 ISSIKDK. J gave up 1 base and V 2 bases, and 24 bases lay outside the gene matches. The CDR3 length is 21 residues. Whole-study results and caveats: Acute myeloid leukemia was reportedly broadly targeted by polyclonal Delta One T cells.

TCRdb reran clone calling via CATT on the PCR reads. This sample has thousands of delta-chain clones, with approximately 36% found just once. The rearrangement links TRAV29/DV5 to TRDJ1; 9 bases map to TRDD3. Sequenced sample: Vdelta1 gamma-delta T cells from blood grown in culture (DOT cells). The receptor was isolated from a human donor in good health. CDR3 in DNA: TGTGCAGCAAGGACGCCTTCCATTCCTACTGGGGGAGGAGTGGGCACCGATAAACTCATCTTT. Amino acid sequence: CAARTPSIPTGGGVGTDKLIF.